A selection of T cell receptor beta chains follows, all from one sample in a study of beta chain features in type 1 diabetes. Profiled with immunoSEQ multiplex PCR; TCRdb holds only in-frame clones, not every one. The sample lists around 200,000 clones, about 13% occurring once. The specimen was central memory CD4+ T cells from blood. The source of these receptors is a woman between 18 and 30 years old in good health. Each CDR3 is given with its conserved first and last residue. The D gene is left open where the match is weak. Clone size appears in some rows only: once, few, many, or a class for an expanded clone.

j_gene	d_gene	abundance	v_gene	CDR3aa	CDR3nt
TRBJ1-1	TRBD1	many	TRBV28	CASSAPDRDRTEAFF	TGTGCCAGCAGCGCTCCGGACAGGGATCGAACTGAAGCTTTCTTT
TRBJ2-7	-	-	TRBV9	CASSIVTGGEQYF	TGTGCCAGCAGCATTGTTACAGGCGGCGAGCAGTACTTC
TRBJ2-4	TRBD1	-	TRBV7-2	CASSWRQGTIQYF	TGTGCCAGCAGCTGGAGACAGGGCACCATTCAGTACTTC
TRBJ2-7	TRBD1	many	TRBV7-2	CASSLVTGGGEQYF	TGTGCCAGCAGCTTAGTCACAGGGGGCGGCGAGCAGTACTTC
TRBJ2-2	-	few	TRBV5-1	CASSLAAGDGELFF	TGCGCCAGCAGCTTGGCCGCAGGGGACGGGGAGCTGTTTTTT
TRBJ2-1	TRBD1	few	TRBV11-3	CASSLEQGVNEQFF	TGTGCCAGCAGCTTAGAACAGGGGGTGAATGAGCAGTTCTTC
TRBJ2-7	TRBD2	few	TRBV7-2	CASSATSGSYEQYF	TGTGCCAGCAGCGCAACTAGCGGGAGCTACGAGCAGTACTTC
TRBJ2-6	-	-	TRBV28	CASSPTFSGANVLTF	TGTGCCAGCAGTCCGACTTTCTCTGGGGCCAACGTCCTGACTTTC
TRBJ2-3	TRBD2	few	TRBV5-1	CASSSGTSSRTDTQYF	TGCGCCAGCAGCTCGGGGACTAGTTCACGCACAGATACGCAGTATTTT
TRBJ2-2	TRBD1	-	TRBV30	CAWTIQGAGGELFF	TGTGCCTGGACCATACAGGGGGCTGGCGGGGAGCTGTTTTTT
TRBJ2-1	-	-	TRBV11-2	CASSLVRETYNEQFF	TGTGCCAGCAGCTTGGTCCGGGAGACCTACAATGAGCAGTTCTTC
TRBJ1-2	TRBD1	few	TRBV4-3	CASSQRQGFENYGYTF	TGCGCCAGCAGCCAACGACAGGGCTTCGAAAACTATGGCTACACCTTC
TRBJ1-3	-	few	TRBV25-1	CASSWAGDSGNTIYF	TGTGCCAGCAGTTGGGCAGGGGACTCTGGAAACACCATATATTTT
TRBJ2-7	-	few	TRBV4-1	CASSQERGLRKYF	TGCGCCAGCAGCCAAGAGCGGGGATTACGAAAGTACTTC
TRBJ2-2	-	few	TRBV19	CASSPGNSFANTGELFF	TGTGCCAGTAGTCCGGGAAACTCGTTCGCGAACACCGGGGAGCTGTTTTTT
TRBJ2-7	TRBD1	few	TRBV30	CACYRDRPYEQYF	TGTGCCTGCTACCGGGACAGGCCCTACGAGCAGTACTTC
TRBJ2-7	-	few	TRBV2	CASTHTYEQYF	TGTGCCAGCACTCACACCTACGAGCAGTACTTC
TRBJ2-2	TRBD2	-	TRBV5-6	CASSLGWGAGGGTGELFF	TGTGCCAGCAGCTTGGGATGGGGAGCGGGAGGAGGCACCGGGGAGCTGTTTTTT
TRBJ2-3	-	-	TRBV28	CASSFGGHRTDTQYF	TGTGCCAGCAGTTTTGGAGGCCATCGCACAGATACGCAGTATTTT
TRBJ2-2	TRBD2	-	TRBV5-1	CASSLGLAGVGGELFF	TGCGCCAGCAGCTTGGGACTAGCGGGAGTCGGCGGGGAGCTGTTTTTT
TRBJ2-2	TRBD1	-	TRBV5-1	CASSPRQGMNTGELFF	TGCGCCAGCAGCCCCAGACAGGGGATGAACACCGGGGAGCTGTTTTTT
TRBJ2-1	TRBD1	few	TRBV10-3	CAIRPGTGNNEQFF	TGTGCCATCAGACCCGGGACAGGAAACAATGAGCAGTTCTTC
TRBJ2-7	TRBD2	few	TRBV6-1	CASCGLAGEAEQYF	TGTGCCAGCTGCGGACTAGCGGGAGAGGCCGAGCAGTACTTC
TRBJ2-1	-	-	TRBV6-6	CASSPSEDEQFF	TGTGCCAGCAGTCCATCGGAGGATGAGCAGTTCTTC
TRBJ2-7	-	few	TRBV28	CASTGLYEQYF	TGTGCCAGCACCGGTCTGTACGAGCAGTACTTC
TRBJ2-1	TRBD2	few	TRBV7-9	CASSATSGSLNEQFF	TGTGCCAGCAGCGCGACTAGCGGGAGTTTGAATGAGCAGTTCTTC
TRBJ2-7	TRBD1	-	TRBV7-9	CASSFTGGSGYEQYF	TGTGCCAGCAGCTTCACAGGGGGTTCCGGGTACGAGCAGTACTTC
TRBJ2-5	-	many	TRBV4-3	CASSQDRDSGRETQYF	TGCGCCAGCAGCCAAGATCGGGATAGCGGAAGGGAGACCCAGTACTTC
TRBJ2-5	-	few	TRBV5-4	CASSLTGMVVEQETQYF	TGTGCCAGCAGCTTGACAGGGATGGTGGTAGAACAAGAGACCCAGTACTTC
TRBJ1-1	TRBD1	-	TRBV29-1	CSGQGNANTEAFF	TGCAGCGGACAGGGGAACGCGAACACTGAAGCTTTCTTT
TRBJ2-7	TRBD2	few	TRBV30	CASLGLAGDEQYF	TGTGCCAGCCTGGGACTAGCGGGAGACGAGCAGTACTTC
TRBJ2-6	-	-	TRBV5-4	CASSSRRVSSGANVLTF	TGTGCCAGCAGCTCTAGGCGCGTCAGCTCTGGGGCCAACGTCCTGACTTTC
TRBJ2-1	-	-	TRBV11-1	CASSQTEGRASYNEQFF	TGTGCCAGCAGTCAAACGGAGGGCAGGGCTTCCTACAATGAGCAGTTCTTC
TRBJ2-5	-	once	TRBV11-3	CASSLQLQETQYF	TGTGCCAGCAGCCTCCAACTCCAAGAGACCCAGTACTTC
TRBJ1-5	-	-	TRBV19	CASRQGFKQPQHF	TGTGCCAGTAGACAGGGTTTCAAACAGCCCCAGCATTTT
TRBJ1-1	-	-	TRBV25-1	CASSARGGPNTEAFF	TGTGCCAGCAGTGCCAGGGGCGGGCCTAACACTGAAGCTTTCTTT
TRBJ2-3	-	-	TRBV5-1	CASSFSSATQYF	TGCGCCAGCAGCTTCTCTAGCGCCACGCAGTATTTT
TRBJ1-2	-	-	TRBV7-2	CASSGQRPGGYTF	TGTGCCAGCAGCGGTCAACGCCCGGGTGGCTACACCTTC
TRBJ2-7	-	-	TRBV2	CASSESVTGYRSYEQYF	TGTGCCAGCAGTGAAAGCGTTACGGGGTACCGGTCCTACGAGCAGTACTTC
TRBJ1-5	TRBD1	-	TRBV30	CAWRDRQGRGQPQHF	TGTGCCTGGAGGGACCGACAGGGGAGGGGTCAGCCCCAGCATTTT
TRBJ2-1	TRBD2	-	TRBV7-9	CASSLVAGGFNEQFF	TGTGCCAGCAGCTTAGTAGCGGGAGGTTTTAATGAGCAGTTCTTC
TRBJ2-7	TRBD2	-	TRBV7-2	CASSLRRVRGTSLGEQYF	TGTGCCAGCAGCTTAAGAAGGGTTAGGGGGACTAGCCTAGGGGAGCAGTACTTC
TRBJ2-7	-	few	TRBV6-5	CASSFGVHEQYF	TGTGCCAGCAGTTTCGGGGTCCACGAGCAGTACTTC
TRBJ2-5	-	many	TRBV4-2	CASSQDTRKTQYF	TGTGCCAGCAGCCAAGATACGAGAAAGACCCAGTACTTC
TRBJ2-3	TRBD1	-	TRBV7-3	CASSLNPGQGMDTQYF	TGTGCCAGCAGCCTGAACCCGGGACAGGGGATGGATACGCAGTATTTT
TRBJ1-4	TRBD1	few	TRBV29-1	CSVELRGVGASEKLFF	TGCAGCGTGGAGCTCAGGGGGGTTGGAGCTAGCGAAAAACTGTTTTTT
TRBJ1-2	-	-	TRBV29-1	CSEGQQDYGYTF	TGCAGCGAGGGGCAGCAGGACTATGGCTACACCTTC
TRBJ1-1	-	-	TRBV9	CASSVAGGVGTEAFF	TGTGCCAGCAGCGTAGCCGGGGGGGTTGGCACTGAAGCTTTCTTT
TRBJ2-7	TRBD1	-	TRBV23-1	CASSPRLGDRDLEQYF	TGCGCCAGCAGCCCCAGGCTGGGGGACAGGGATCTCGAGCAGTACTTC
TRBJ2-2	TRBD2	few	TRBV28	CASSLLAGGKNTGELFF	TGTGCCAGCAGTTTGCTAGCGGGAGGGAAGAACACCGGGGAGCTGTTTTTT